A single sample is the source of the 30 T cell receptor beta chains below, sequenced in a study of blood T cells in healthy people across ages. For the second PCR, which ran for about 7 to 11 cycles, a sample-barcoded 5' primer and a J-beta primer mix were used. TCRdb ran MiXCR on the 5' RACE reads and lists one entry per CDR3 protein. The sample holds about 640,000 distinct CDR3 sequences, under 70% seen once. Sequencing input: blood. The receptors come from a man between 60 and 75 years old in good health.

This clonotype was counted between two and nine times. This sequence may be a read error, since a much larger clone differs from it by one base. The chain combines TRBV5-1 with TRBJ1-5; the D is unclear. Trimming pared 0 bases from V and 4 bases from J, leaving 8 bases between. The CDR3 totals 14 residues. Germline CDR1 and CDR2: SGHRS and YFSETQ. DNA of the CDR3: TGCGCCAGCAGCTTGGGTGGGGAGAATCAGCCCCAGCATTTT. It yields the protein CASSLGGENQPQHF. The full variable domain, in which reference TRBV5-1 and TRBJ1-5 provide the parts outside the CDR3, is KAGVTQTPRYLIKTRGQQVTLSCSPISGHRSVSWYQQTPGQGLQFLFEYFSETQRNKGNFPGRFSGRQFSNSRSEMNVSTLELGDSALYLCASSLGGENQPQHFGDGTRLSIL.

The DNA of the CDR3 is TGTGCCAGCAGCCTCGGGACTAGCGGGGGGGCTAACAATGAGCAGTTCTTC. It specifies CASSLGTSGGANNEQFF. The chain joins TRBV11-2 to TRBJ2-1; 16 bases are shared with TRBD2. Germline-derived CDR1 and CDR2 are SGHAT and FQNNGV. CDR3 length: 17 residues. V gave up 5 bases and J gave up 5 bases; unmatched junction bases: 6.

This chain uses TRBV3-1 with TRBJ2-5; 7 bases align to TRBD2. CDR3 length: 19 amino acids. Germline V gives CDR1 LGHDT, CDR2 YNNKEL (reference sequence). V was pared by 4 bases and J by 4 bases, with 21 bases of the junction left unmatched. CDR3 residues: CASSLSPGGGLSGVETQYF. CDR3 nucleotide sequence: TGTGCCAGCAGCCTGTCCCCTGGCGGGGGACTCTCCGGGGTAGAGACCCAGTACTTC.

The chain recombines TRBV12-3 or TRBV12-4 with TRBJ2-5; the match to TRBD2 covers 9 bases. The CDR3 sequence is 15 residues long. V was clipped by 3 bases and J by 4 bases; unmatched bases: 6. The CDR3 DNA follows: TGTGCCAGCAGTTTTCGAAGCGGGGGGCCAGAGACCCAGTACTTC. Translation gives CASSFRSGGPETQYF.

CDR3 sequence (DNA): TGTGCCATCAGTGAGCCTCAGGACTCGGCGGGGGGGTTCACAGATACGCAGTATTTT. It encodes CAISEPQDSAGGFTDTQYF. This chain joins TRBV10-3 and TRBJ2-3, with 9 nucleotides matching TRBD2. V shed 2 bases, J shed 2 bases, and the junction held 14 bases outside the gene matches. The CDR3 totals 19 residues. Per the germline V gene, CDR1 is ENHRY and CDR2 is SYGVKD.

CDR3 protein: CASSHIPATYSYEQYF. In nucleotides, the CDR3 is TGCGCCAGCAGCCATATACCGGCCACGTACTCCTACGAGCAGTACTTC. The V gene is TRBV4-1, the J gene TRBJ2-7; D gene ambiguous. Per germline, CDR1 MGHRA and CDR2 YSYEKL. V was clipped by 3 bases and J by 0 bases, with 15 bases between them. The CDR3 has 16 amino acids.

This sequence joins TRBV20-1 and TRBJ2-7; D remains unclear. CDR1 DFQATT and CDR2 SNEGSKA come from the germline V gene (reference sequence). V was pared by 0 bases and J by 0 bases, with 6 bases between. This CDR3 spans 13 amino acids. CDR3 loop: CSAREWNSYEQYF. The CDR3 DNA sequence: TGCAGTGCTAGAGAGTGGAACTCCTACGAGCAGTACTTC.

Comments on this clonotype: Sequence at one end of the junction differs from germline and may be a read error. The rearrangement uses TRBV5-6 and TRBJ2-3, with D perhaps assigned TRBD1 or TRBD2 (5 bases each). The germline V gene has CDR1 SGHDT and CDR2 YYEEEE. This CDR3 contains 15 residues. This CDR3 is CAGSLWGISTDTQYF. The CDR3 region has the DNA TGTGCCGGCAGCTTGTGGGGGATTAGCACAGATACGCAGTATTTT.

The CDR3 DNA follows: TGCGCCAGCAGCCAATGGGACAGGGAGGACTATGGCTACACCTTC. It specifies CASSQWDREDYGYTF. The chain uses TRBV4-1 and TRBJ1-2, with TRBD1 matching 9 bases. CDR3 size: 15 residues. Germline CDR1 MGHRA, CDR2 YSYEKL. The V and J ends lost 2 bases and 3 bases, in that order; junction bases with no gene match: 4.

This clonotype was picked up a small number of times. This sequence joins TRBV6-2 or TRBV6-3 and TRBJ1-2; TRBD1 agrees at 9 bases. V was clipped by 5 bases and J by 6 bases; unmatched bases: 7. The germline CDR1 and CDR2 sequences are MNHEY and SVGEGT. CDR3 length: 14 residues. DNA for the CDR3: TGTGCCAGCAGTGATAGGGACAGGGTGGATGGCTACACCTTC. This encodes CASSDRDRVDGYTF.

The CDR3 bases are TGTGCCAGCAGTCCAATAAGACTAGGGGCCAAAAACATTCAGTACTTC. Translation: CASSPIRLGAKNIQYF. This chain links TRBV28 with TRBJ2-4; tentatively, D is TRBD2 (6 bases). The CDR3 extends over 16 amino acids. Germline V CDR1 and CDR2: MDHEN, SYDVKM. Trimming left V 5 bases short and J 1 base short, with 15 bases between.

A few counts support this clonotype. The J gene is TRBJ2-7, the V gene TRBV29-1, with D possibly called TRBD1 or TRBD2 (5 bases each). The CDR3 has 12 residues. V lost 4 bases and J 5 bases, leaving 12 bases between the germline ends. Germline-derived CDR1 and CDR2 are SQVTM and ANQGSEA. The CDR3 here is CSVGPGTNEQYF. Here the CDR3 DNA reads TGCAGCGTTGGGCCCGGGACGAACGAGCAGTACTTC.

The genes are TRBV3-1 and TRBJ1-6; D is unclear. V dropped 1 base and J dropped 9 bases, with 16 bases sitting between them. The CDR3 is 16 amino acids. CDR1 and CDR2 (germline): LGHDT, YNNKEL (reference sequence). In nucleotides, the CDR3 is TGTGCCAGCAGCCAAGGGGCAGGCGCTAAGGGTTCACCCCTCCACTTT. It is translated as CASSQGAGAKGSPLHF.

The J gene is TRBJ2-5, the V gene TRBV6-1; TRBD1 might be the D (7 bases). This CDR3 spans 15 amino acids. Germline V CDR1 and CDR2: MNHNS, SASEGT. V was pared by 2 bases and J by 2 bases, with 12 bases between. CDR3 sequence reads: CASSEPPGGQETQYF. The DNA of the CDR3 is TGTGCCAGCAGTGAACCGCCAGGGGGGCAAGAGACCCAGTACTTC.

The chain couples TRBV3-1 to TRBJ2-3; D uncertain. This CDR3 comprises 13 residues. Germline V gene sequence: CDR1 LGHDT, CDR2 YNNKEL (reference sequence). V dropped 3 bases and J dropped 5 bases, with 9 bases sitting between them. Here the CDR3 reads CASSHNGGDTQYF. CDR3 nucleotide sequence: TGTGCCAGCAGCCATAACGGTGGAGATACGCAGTATTTT.

J is TRBJ2-2 and V is TRBV20-1, with 9 bases aligning to TRBD2. The trim removed 3 bases at V and 5 bases at J, leaving 7 bases unmatched. The CDR3 covers 15 residues. Germline lookup yields CDR1 DFQATT and CDR2 SNEGSKA (reference sequence). CDR3 region: CSARSGGGATGELFF. The CDR3 coding sequence is TGCAGTGCTAGGTCTGGCGGGGGGGCTACCGGGGAGCTGTTTTTT.

V and J are TRBV29-1 and TRBJ1-1, with TRBD1 matching 11 bases. CDR3 length: 14 amino acids. V trimming: 4 bases; J trimming: 5 bases; junction bases outside the gene matches: 6. The V gene's germline CDR1 is SQVTM and CDR2 ANQGSEA. The CDR3 sequence is CSVGDRGRRTEAFF. In DNA, the CDR3 is TGCAGCGTTGGGGACAGGGGGAGGAGAACTGAAGCTTTCTTT. The variable domain in full, with the rest retrieved from reference TRBV29-1 and TRBJ1-1, is SAVISQKPSRDICQRGTSLTIQCQVDSQVTMMFWYRQQPGQSLTLIATANQGSEATYESGFVIDKFPISRPNLTFSTLTVSNMSPEDSSIYLCSVGDRGRRTEAFFGQGTRLTVV.

This chain links TRBV5-1 with TRBJ2-3; TRBD2 aligns across 12 bases. CDR3 length: 18 residues. The V and J ends lost 1 base and 2 bases, in that order; junction bases with no gene match: 8. Germline-derived CDR1 and CDR2 are SGHRS and YFSETQ. CDR3 in DNA: TGCGCCAGCAGCTTGTCCCCACTAGCGGGGGGCCTCACAGATACGCAGTATTTT. Its protein is CASSLSPLAGGLTDTQYF.

This CDR3 is CASSQGTGGFGSPLHF. CDR3 in DNA: TGCGCCAGCAGCCAAGGGACAGGGGGATTTGGTTCACCCCTCCACTTT. The chain joins TRBV4-1 to TRBJ1-6, with 10 bases lining up with TRBD1. Germline loops: CDR1 MGHRA, CDR2 YSYEKL. CDR3 length: 16 amino acids. Trimming at V came to 1 base and at J to 9 bases, leaving 6 bases not matched to a gene.

The chain uses TRBV20-1 and TRBJ2-5; 9 nucleotides align to TRBD2. In germline, CDR1 is DFQATT, CDR2 SNEGSKA (reference sequence). V lost 2 bases to trimming and J lost 1 base; unmatched junction nucleotides: 11. This CDR3 region has 17 residues. The CDR3 reads CSARPLRSGGFQETQYF. The CDR3 region has the DNA TGCAGTGCTAGACCATTAAGGAGCGGGGGGTTCCAAGAGACCCAGTACTTC.

The chain uses TRBV5-4 and TRBJ1-4; D uncertain. The CDR3 has 13 amino acids. Germline CDR1 is SGHNT and CDR2 is YYREEE (reference sequence). V was shortened by 4 bases and J by 10 bases, with 14 bases between the two germline ends. This chain's CDR3 is CASSPGEYGKLFF. The CDR3, as DNA: TGTGCCAGCAGCCCTGGGGAATATGGAAAACTGTTTTTT. The variable domain in full, with the rest retrieved from reference TRBV5-4 and TRBJ1-4, is ETGVTQSPTHLIKTRGQQVTLRCSSQSGHNTVSWYQQALGQGPQFIFQYYREEENGRGNFPPRFSGLQFPNYSSELNVNALELDDSALYLCASSPGEYGKLFFGSGTQLSVL.

This clonotype was found a few times. Here the CDR3 reads CSAREGVTYEQYF. CDR3 DNA: TGCAGTGCTAGAGAGGGGGTGACCTACGAGCAGTACTTC. V gene TRBV20-1 combines with J gene TRBJ2-7, with D perhaps given as TRBD1 or TRBD2 (5 bases each). The CDR3 is 13 amino acids. Trimming stripped 0 bases from V and 2 bases from J, with 8 bases between. The germline V gene has CDR1 DFQATT and CDR2 SNEGSKA (reference sequence).

The genes are TRBV6-5 and TRBJ2-5; tentative D call: TRBD2 (5 bases). The CDR3 runs 17 residues. Trimming removed 0 bases at V and 2 bases at J, with 16 bases between. CDR1 is MNHEY, CDR2 SVGAGI, per germline. CDR3 bases: TGTGCCAGCAGTTACTCTGTGGGGAGTTCGGGGCAAGAGACCCAGTACTTC. Translated: CASSYSVGSSGQETQYF.

This clonotype was seen a handful of times. This sequence joins TRBV7-8 and TRBJ2-1; D is unresolved. The germline V gene encodes CDR1 SGHVS and CDR2 FQNEAQ. Between the trimmed V and J ends, which lost 2 bases and 3 bases, there was a span of 11 bases. The CDR3 extends over 15 amino acids. CDR3: CASSLRTALYNEQFF. The CDR3, as DNA: TGTGCCAGCAGCTTACGGACGGCCCTCTACAATGAGCAGTTCTTC.

The V and J genes are TRBV7-9 and TRBJ2-5; either TRBD1 or TRBD2 may fit D (5 bases each). Between the trimmed V and J ends, which lost 1 base and 4 bases, there was a span of 7 bases. Germline lookup yields CDR1 SEHNR and CDR2 FQNEAQ (reference sequence). CDR3 length: 13 amino acids. CDR3 in amino acids: CASSLGGVETQYF. Written as DNA, the CDR3 is TGTGCCAGCAGCTTAGGAGGGGTAGAGACCCAGTACTTC.

The CDR3 DNA reads as TGCGCCAGCAGCCCGACTAGCGGGGACACAGATACGCAGTATTTT. It specifies CASSPTSGDTDTQYF. The gene calls are TRBV4-1 and TRBJ2-3; TRBD2 matches 11 bases. Looked up from germline, CDR1 is MGHRA and CDR2 is YSYEKL. V was clipped by 4 bases and J by 2 bases; unmatched bases: 2. The CDR3 is 15 amino acids.

The rearrangement joins TRBV15 to TRBJ1-4, with D possibly being TRBD1 (5 bases). CDR3 size: 13 residues. V was cut by 2 bases and J by 6 bases, with 7 bases left in between. The germline V gene has CDR1 LNHNV and CDR2 YYDKDF (reference sequence). The CDR3: CATSRQGDEKLFF. The CDR3 DNA is TGTGCCACCAGCAGACAGGGTGATGAAAAACTGTTTTTT.

The chain joins TRBV7-2 to TRBJ2-6; a weak D match, TRBD2 (6 bases). V dropped 1 base and J dropped 5 bases, with 12 bases sitting between them. Germline values: CDR1 SGHTA, CDR2 FQGNSA. The CDR3 is 16 residues long. CDR3 region: CASSLGGGGWANVLTF. CDR3 DNA: TGTGCCAGCAGCTTAGGGGGAGGAGGGTGGGCCAACGTCCTGACTTTC.

The chain recombines TRBV29-1 with TRBJ2-1, with a possible D match to TRBD1 (6 bases). V shed 7 bases and J shed 4 bases, with 17 bases lying between them. Germline V CDR1 and CDR2: SQVTM, ANQGSEA. The CDR3 covers 14 residues. The CDR3, as DNA: TGCAGCGCTGTCCAGGGCAGGGGTTACAATGAGCAGTTCTTC. Residues: CSAVQGRGYNEQFF.

CDR3 residues: CASSLSGLAGPWNEQFF. CDR3 sequence (DNA): TGTGCCAGCAGCCTATCGGGACTAGCGGGCCCGTGGAATGAGCAGTTCTTC. The gene calls are TRBV7-2 and TRBJ2-1, with TRBD2 identical over 12 bases. This CDR3 region has 17 residues. CDR1 and CDR2 from the germline V gene are SGHTA and FQGNSA. The trim removed 5 bases at V and 7 bases at J, leaving 12 bases unmatched. The full variable domain, with the rest looked up from reference TRBV7-2 and TRBJ2-1, is GAGVSQSPSNKVTEKGKDVELRCDPISGHTALYWYRQSLGQGLEFLIYFQGNSAPDKSGLPSDRFSAERTGGSVSTLTIQRTQQEDSAVYLCASSLSGLAGPWNEQFFGPGTRLTVL.